This T cell receptor (beta chain) was captured by sequencing in a study of blood T cell repertoires in COVID-19. Study details: PBMCs, B-cell-depleted T cells, or T cells were the source of the cDNA or gDNA that made up the material.

Germline V gene sequence: CDR1 SGHKS, CDR2 YYEKEE (reference sequence). The CDR3 length is 16 residues. V was trimmed by 0 bases and J by 3 bases, leaving 14 bases between them. Participants were placed into cohorts based on the clinical history they reported. In Cohort 3, a recovered donor had either two negative PCRs, clearance, or symptom resolution. Generated by immunoSEQ multiplex PCR, the TCRdb table keeps only in-frame clones and is missing some. The table includes approximately 330,000 clones, nearly 90% detected once. The clonotype comes from a woman in her 30s who had recovered from COVID-19. The chain carries TRBV5-5 and TRBJ2-3, with D possibly TRBD2 on 7 matching bases. The sample comprised PBMCs or T cells enriched from blood (not recorded which). Here the CDR3 DNA reads TGTGCCAGCAGCTTGGCCAGGGAGGGGGGGACAGATACGCAGTATTTT. Amino acid sequence: CASSLAREGGTDTQYF.